This is a list of T cell receptor beta chains from one sample in a study of Ad26.COV2.S vaccination and SARS-CoV-2 variants. The method was immunoSEQ multiplex PCR; TCRdb's version includes in-frame clones alone and lacks a portion of them. The repertoire holds around 300,000 clones, around nine tenths seen once, with roughly 4.8% in the top ten. The specimen was peripheral blood, collected in a trial of Ad26.COV2.S vaccine versus placebo. These receptor sequences come from a person aged 18-65 years who received the Ad26.COV2.S COVID-19 vaccine or a placebo. Both conserved end residues are part of each CDR3. A D gene is named only where the DNA matches it firmly. Only part of the rows carry a size: once, few, many, or a class if the clone is expanded.

>TRBD1|TRBJ1-5|TRBV7-2|.
TGTGCCAGCAGCCCGCCTCAGGGACAGCAGTTCGCCTGGAATCAGCCCCAGCATTTT
CASSPPQGQQFAWNQPQHF
>.|TRBJ2-1|TRBV19|.
TGTGCCAGTAGTCTGAGGACGGTTTCCAATGAGCAGTTCTTC
CASSLRTVSNEQFF
>TRBD2|TRBJ2-3|TRBV4-3|.
TGCGCCAGCAGCCAGTTAGGAGCGGGGGGTAGAGATACGCAGTATTTT
CASSQLGAGGRDTQYF
>TRBD2|TRBJ2-3|TRBV7-9|.
TGTGCCAGCAGCTTACATAGCGGGGGGGCGTCAGATACGCAGTATTTT
CASSLHSGGASDTQYF
>TRBD2|TRBJ2-5|TRBV2|.
TGTGCCAGCATTGGGTACCAGACTAGCGGGAGCGGAGAGACCCAGTACTTC
CASIGYQTSGSGETQYF
>.|TRBJ2-5|TRBV2|.
TGTGCCAGCAGGTATCCGTACCAAGAGACCCAGTACTTC
CASRYPYQETQYF
>TRBD2|TRBJ2-3|TRBV2|.
TGTGCCAGCAGCGACCCCCTGACTAGCAGCACAGATACGCAGTATTTT
CASSDPLTSSTDTQYF
>TRBD1|TRBJ2-1|TRBV2|.
TGTGCCAGCACGGGACAGGGGTACTACAATGAGCAGTTCTTC
CASTGQGYYNEQFF
>TRBD2|TRBJ2-2|TRBV4-2|.
TGTGCCAGCAGCCTTCTAGCGGGGGTAAACACCGGGGAGCTGTTTTTT
CASSLLAGVNTGELFF
>.|TRBJ1-1|TRBV6-5|.
TGTGCCAGCAGTTACTCGACCAGGGTTAGCACTGAAGCTTTCTTT
CASSYSTRVSTEAFF
>.|TRBJ1-1|TRBV7-2|once
TGTGCCAGCAGTCCCCTCGGGGGACTTGGGACTGAAGCTTTCTTT
CASSPLGGLGTEAFF
>.|TRBJ2-1|TRBV19|.
TGTGCCAGTAGTATAGGTAGCGGCTCCTACAATGAGCAGTTCTTC
CASSIGSGSYNEQFF
>.|TRBJ2-3|TRBV11-3|.
TGTGCCAGCAGTCTTGGCGCAAATACGCAGTATTTT
CASSLGANTQYF
>.|TRBJ2-1|TRBV11-3|once
TGTGCCAGCAGCTTAGGTGGTGGGAGCTCCTACAATGAGCAGTTCTTC
CASSLGGGSSYNEQFF
>.|TRBJ2-7|TRBV5-4|.
TGTGCCAGCAGCTTGGATTTCCGGGGAGAGGAGCAGTACTTC
CASSLDFRGEEQYF
>TRBD2|TRBJ2-2|TRBV4-1|.
TGCGCCAGCAGCCAAGGTTTGAGCGGGATAAGTCCCGGGGAGCTGTTTTTT
CASSQGLSGISPGELFF
>.|TRBJ2-1|TRBV7-9|.
TGTGCCAGCAGCTTAGATTTCTCCTACAATGAGCAGTTCTTC
CASSLDFSYNEQFF
>.|TRBJ2-7|TRBV9|.
TGTGCCAGCAGCGGGAGGGACGGAAACAACTACGAGCAGTACTTC
CASSGRDGNNYEQYF
>TRBD1|TRBJ1-3|TRBV11-2|.
TGTGCCAGCAACCCGCAGGGGGCTCTTGGAAACACCATATATTTT
CASNPQGALGNTIYF
>.|TRBJ1-2|TRBV28|.
TGTGCCAGCAGTTTAGAGGTTAGCTATGGCTACACCTTC
CASSLEVSYGYTF
>TRBD1|TRBJ1-6|TRBV6-5|.
TGTGCCAGCAGCCGACCGGGACAGGGGAATTCACCCCTCCACTTT
CASSRPGQGNSPLHF
>.|TRBJ2-5|TRBV5-1|.
TGCGCCAGCAGCTTGCAAGAGACCCAGTACTTC
CASSLQETQYF
>TRBD2|TRBJ2-1|TRBV7-9|.
TGTGCCAGCAGCTTAGTGCGGGGGGCATACAATGAGCAGTTCTTC
CASSLVRGAYNEQFF
>.|TRBJ1-1|TRBV29-1|.
TGCAGCGTTGCCGGGACGAAAGGAGGGGACACTGAAGCTTTCTTT
CSVAGTKGGDTEAFF
>TRBD1|TRBJ1-2|TRBV27|.
TGTGCCAGCAGTATCACAGGGGGCCTTGGCTACACCTTC
CASSITGGLGYTF
>.|TRBJ2-2|TRBV3-1/TRBV3-2|.
TGTGCCAGCAGCCAAGACCAGGGTGACACCGGGGAGCTGTTTTTT
CASSQDQGDTGELFF
>TRBD1|TRBJ1-1|TRBV30|.
TGTGCCTGGAGTGGAGGACAGGGGGGGCAGAACACTGAAGCTTTCTTT
CAWSGGQGGQNTEAFF
>TRBD2|TRBJ2-2|TRBV5-1|.
TGCGCCAGCAGCTTGTTTGCTAGCGGGAGGGCGAGCACCGGGGAGCTGTTTTTT
CASSLFASGRASTGELFF
>.|TRBJ1-4|TRBV28|.
TGTGCCAGCAGTTCCCTCGGGGGGACAACTAATGAAAAACTGTTTTTT
CASSSLGGTTNEKLFF
>.|TRBJ1-6|TRBV19|.
TGTGCCAGTATGCGCGCGAGGAATAATTCACCCCTCCACTTT
CASMRARNNSPLHF
>.|TRBJ2-7|TRBV5-1|.
TGCGCCAGCAGCTTGGAGGAGGCTCCTTCCTACGAGCAGTACTTC
CASSLEEAPSYEQYF
>.|TRBJ2-3|TRBV28|.
TGTGCCAGCAGCCCCATTTACCCTGAGGATACGCAGTATTTT
CASSPIYPEDTQYF
>.|TRBJ2-5|TRBV7-8|.
TGTGCCAGCAGCTTTCGTCATGGCGGGATCCAAGAGACCCAGTACTTC
CASSFRHGGIQETQYF
>.|TRBJ1-1|TRBV5-1|.
TGCGCCAGCAGCTTGGATGGTCTGAGAAGCACTGAAGCTTTCTTT
CASSLDGLRSTEAFF
>TRBD1|TRBJ2-5|TRBV7-2|.
TGTGCCAGCAGTCCGGACAGGAGACCACGAGAGACCCAGTACTTC
CASSPDRRPRETQYF
>.|TRBJ2-3|TRBV11-2|.
TGTGCCAGCAGCTCGGAGTGGTTTGGCGGCACAGATACGCAGTATTTT
CASSSEWFGGTDTQYF
>TRBD1|TRBJ2-1|TRBV4-1|.
TGCGCCAGCAGCCAGGGACAGGGGGGCTACAATGAGCAGTTCTTC
CASSQGQGGYNEQFF
>.|TRBJ1-6|TRBV30|.
TGTGCCTGGAGTACTGGGAGTAATTCACCCCTCCACTTT
CAWSTGSNSPLHF
>TRBD2|TRBJ2-5|TRBV9|.
TGTGCCAGCAGCCGGGACACGGGAGGGGGGACCCAGTACTTC
CASSRDTGGGTQYF
>.|TRBJ2-7|TRBV28|.
TGTGCCAGCAGTTTAGGGAAGAGATTTTCGGGCTCCTACGAGCAGTACTTC
CASSLGKRFSGSYEQYF
>.|TRBJ1-5|TRBV3-1/TRBV3-2|few
TGTGCCAGCAGCCAAGGAAGGGGTAGGCAGCCCCAGCATTTT
CASSQGRGRQPQHF
>.|TRBJ1-2|TRBV5-6|many
TGTGCCAGCAGCTTTCTTCAGGGCAACTATGGCTACACCTTC
CASSFLQGNYGYTF
>TRBD1|TRBJ1-1|TRBV7-2|.
TGTGCCAGCCTGGAGGGGGCCTGGGACACTGAAGCTTTCTTT
CASLEGAWDTEAFF
>.|TRBJ2-5|TRBV5-1|.
TGCGCCAGCAGCTTGCAGGCAGGGGGGCAAGAGACCCAGTACTTC
CASSLQAGGQETQYF
>TRBD1|TRBJ2-3|TRBV29-1|.
TGCAGCACATCGAATGGACAGGGGTTTACAGATACGCAGTATTTT
CSTSNGQGFTDTQYF
>.|TRBJ1-5|TRBV4-2|.
TGTGCCAGCAGCCAGCCCGGAGGGGCGCTACGACAGCCCCAGCATTTT
CASSQPGGALRQPQHF